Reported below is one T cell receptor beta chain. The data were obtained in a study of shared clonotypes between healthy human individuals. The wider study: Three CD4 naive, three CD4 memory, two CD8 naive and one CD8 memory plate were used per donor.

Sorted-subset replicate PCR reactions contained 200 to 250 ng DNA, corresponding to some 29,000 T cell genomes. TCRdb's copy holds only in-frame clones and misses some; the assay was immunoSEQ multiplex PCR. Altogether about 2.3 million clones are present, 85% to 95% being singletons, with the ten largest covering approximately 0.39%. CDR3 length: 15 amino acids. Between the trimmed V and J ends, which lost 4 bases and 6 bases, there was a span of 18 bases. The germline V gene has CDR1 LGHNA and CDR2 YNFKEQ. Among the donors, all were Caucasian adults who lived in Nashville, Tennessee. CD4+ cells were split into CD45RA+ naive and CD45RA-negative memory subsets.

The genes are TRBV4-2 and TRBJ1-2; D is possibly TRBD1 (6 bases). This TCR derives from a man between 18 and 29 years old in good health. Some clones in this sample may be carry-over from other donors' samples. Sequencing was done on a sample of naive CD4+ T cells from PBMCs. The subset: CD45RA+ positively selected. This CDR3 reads CASSLLTGGGDGYTF. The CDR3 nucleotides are TGTGCCAGCAGCCTACTTACGGGGGGCGGGGATGGCTACACCTTC.